This T cell receptor (beta chain) stems from a study of regulatory T cells in long-lasting Graves disease. The study's findings and limits: Fewer public clonotypes were shared by new patients (around 970) than by persistent patients (around 2,800).

This clonotype was observed at least ten times. Its antigen is undetermined. Time point reported: newly diagnosed GD, antithyroid drugs for less than 3 months. RNA extracted from PBMCs served as the sequencing template. The authors built TCR beta libraries using iRepertoire HTBI primers and Arm-PCR of CDR3 regions. TCRdb fed the multiplex PCR reads into MiXCR, producing one record per CDR3 protein. The sample carries 550,000 to 600,000 distinct CDR3 sequences, approximately 16% recorded once. Per germline, CDR1 MDHEN and CDR2 SYDVKM. V was cut by 5 bases and J by 9 bases, with 10 bases left in between. This CDR3 region has 12 residues. This same sample was also taken into another study, of T cells in Graves' hyperthyroidism and ophthalmopathy.

The sequences come from peripheral blood mononuclear cells (PBMCs), collected at new diagnosis, from a patient treated with antithyroid drugs. The gene calls are TRBV28 and TRBJ2-2; D ambiguous. The source of this sequence is a man between 18 and 29 years old with Graves disease. CDR3 DNA sequence: TGTGCCAGCAGTGTTAGATCCCGGGAGCTGTTTTTT. This codes for CASSVRSRELFF.